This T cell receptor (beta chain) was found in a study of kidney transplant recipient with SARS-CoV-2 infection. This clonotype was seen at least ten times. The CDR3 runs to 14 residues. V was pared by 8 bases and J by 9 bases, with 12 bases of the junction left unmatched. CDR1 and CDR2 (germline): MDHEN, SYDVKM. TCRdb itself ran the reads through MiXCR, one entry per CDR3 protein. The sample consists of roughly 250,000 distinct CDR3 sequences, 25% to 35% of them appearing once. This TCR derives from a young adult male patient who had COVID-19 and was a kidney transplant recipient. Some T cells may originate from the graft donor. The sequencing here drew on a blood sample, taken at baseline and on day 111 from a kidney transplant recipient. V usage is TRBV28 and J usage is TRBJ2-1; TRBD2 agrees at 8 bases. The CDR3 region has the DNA TGTGCCAGCGAGGGGGTAGCGGGAAAATCTGAGCAGTTCTTC. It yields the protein CASEGVAGKSEQFF. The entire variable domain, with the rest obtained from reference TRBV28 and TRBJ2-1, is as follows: DVKVTQSSRYLVKRTGEKVFLECVQDMDHENMFWYRQDPGLGLRLIYFSYDVKMKEKGDIPEGYSVSREKKERFSLILESASTNQTSMYLCASEGVAGKSEQFFGPGTRLTVL.